The sequence of this T cell receptor beta chain was determined in a study of cytomegalovirus exposure and HLA in healthy donors. About the study: Drawn from HLA-typed donors, some 80 million unique TCRs were held in an early data release. Study-level points and caveats: Rare TCR sequences predominated, though certain public TCRs were found in many donors. In a later analysis, a missense DCLRE1C variant was linked to TCR beta V- and J-gene trimming.

Details on this clone: Its target is unknown.

The CDR3 has 16 amino acids. V was clipped by 3 bases and J by 6 bases, with 20 bases between them. The germline gives CDR1 SGHRS, CDR2 YFSETQ. This PCR relied on a set of 60 Vbeta primers and 13 Jbeta primers. Authors' processing steps: As a later analysis found, there were 60 million to 90 million unique TCR beta chains, of which 8.5 million to 14 million were shared. TCRdb's copy holds only in-frame clones and misses some; the assay was immunoSEQ multiplex PCR. The V and J calls and the clone size are those of that table, but D and trimming were determined from the DNA. The sample has approximately 110,000 clones; 55% to 75% are singletons.

The material sequenced was PBMCs. The TCR originated in a man aged 25 to 40 in good health and CMV-seropositive. This chain uses TRBV5-1 with TRBJ2-3; weak D call: TRBD2 (6 bases). The CDR3: CASSSLPGLLSDTQYF. The DNA for the CDR3 is TGCGCCAGCAGCTCACTACCGGGACTCCTATCGGATACGCAGTATTTT.